Listed below are T cell receptor beta chains from one sample, sequenced in a study of CD8 T cells in ankylosing spondylitis. TCRdb passed the 5' RACE reads through MiXCR, listing each CDR3 protein once. Among fewer than 350,000 distinct CDR3 sequences listed, 11% were seen once. The sample was blood, either unsorted or a sorted T cell fraction (not recorded which). The receptors come from a female donor with ankylosing spondylitis or in good health (not recorded which). Both conserved end residues are part of each CDR3. Fields, in order: V gene, clone size, J gene, D gene, CDR3 protein, CDR3 DNA. A D gene is named only where the DNA matches it firmly. Only some rows state a clone size, as once, few, many or a class for expanded clones.

>TRBV12-3/TRBV12-4|many|TRBJ2-7|TRBD1
CASSLSLGTGETEQYF
TGTGCCAGCAGTTTATCCTTGGGGACAGGGGAGACCGAGCAGTACTTC
>TRBV29-1|many|TRBJ1-1|NA
CSVASPGRDTEAFF
TGCAGCGTTGCCTCCCCGGGGAGGGACACTGAAGCTTTCTTT
>TRBV24-1|many|TRBJ1-5|TRBD1
CATKAGQDSNQPQHF
TGTGCCACCAAAGCGGGACAGGATAGCAATCAGCCCCAGCATTTT
>TRBV5-1|NA|TRBJ2-1|TRBD1
CASSLEAWTGGLNEQFF
TGCGCCAGCAGCTTGGAGGCTTGGACAGGGGGCCTCAATGAGCAGTTCTTC
>TRBV3-1|NA|TRBJ2-1|NA
CACTQADWGRGFNEQFF
TGTGCCTGCACCCAAGCGGATTGGGGACGGGGGTTCAATGAGCAGTTCTTC
>TRBV19|NA|TRBJ1-1|NA
CASSIQAANTEAFF
TGTGCCAGTAGTATACAGGCGGCGAACACTGAAGCTTTCTTT
>TRBV20-1|many|TRBJ2-1|TRBD2
CSAREFMREGFNEQFF
TGCAGTGCTAGAGAATTTATGCGGGAGGGTTTCAATGAGCAGTTCTTC
>TRBV28|many|TRBJ2-3|NA
CASRYRVQRRDTQYF
TGTGCCAGCAGATACAGGGTCCAAAGACGAGATACGCAGTATTTT
>TRBV9|many|TRBJ2-4|NA
CASSSEGMTKNIQYF
TGTGCCAGCAGCTCAGAGGGGATGACCAAAAACATTCAGTACTTC
>TRBV20-1|many|TRBJ1-2|NA
CSASRGRGANYGYTF
TGCAGTGCTAGCCGAGGACGGGGAGCTAACTATGGCTACACCTTC
>TRBV5-1|many|TRBJ2-7|NA
CASSLGVHYEQYF
TGCGCCAGCAGCCTCGGGGTCCACTACGAGCAGTACTTC
>TRBV7-9|few|TRBJ2-3|TRBD2
CASSLGWGGGAADTQYF
TGTGCCAGCAGCTTAGGATGGGGCGGGGGGGCTGCAGATACGCAGTATTTT
>TRBV9|many|TRBJ2-1|TRBD1
CASTPGGYSSYNEQFF
TGTGCCAGCACCCCAGGGGGATATAGCTCCTACAATGAGCAGTTCTTC
>TRBV4-2|many|TRBJ2-2|TRBD2
CASSQDPSGRLTGELFF
TGTGCCAGCAGCCAAGATCCCAGCGGGAGGCTCACCGGGGAGCTGTTTTTT
>TRBV5-6|NA|TRBJ2-3|TRBD2
CASSLGTSDTDTQYF
TGTGCCAGCAGCCTGGGGACTAGCGACACAGATACGCAGTATTTT
>TRBV29-1|many|TRBJ2-7|NA
CSVRGGLTRDEQYF
TGCAGCGTCCGTGGTGGACTGACGAGGGACGAGCAGTACTTC
>TRBV12-3/TRBV12-4|few|TRBJ1-5|NA
CASSRWLQGNRGNQPQHF
TGTGCCAGCTCCCGTTGGTTGCAGGGAAACAGAGGGAATCAGCCCCAGCATTTT
>TRBV28|few|TRBJ1-5|NA
CASSLSVRSNQPQHF
TGTGCCAGCAGTTTATCGGTTAGAAGCAATCAGCCCCAGCATTTT
>TRBV20-1|many|TRBJ2-2|TRBD2
CSARLAGGPGELFF
TGCAGTGCTAGACTAGCGGGGGGGCCCGGGGAGCTGTTTTTT
>TRBV5-1|many|TRBJ2-7|NA
CASGPQGEYEQYF
TGCGCCAGCGGACCTCAGGGTGAATACGAGCAGTACTTC
>TRBV20-1|few|TRBJ2-3|NA
CSADHRVSSTDTQYF
TGCAGTGCTGACCACAGGGTATCTAGCACAGATACGCAGTATTTT
>TRBV20-1|NA|TRBJ2-3|TRBD1
CSAGGQGVTDTQYF
TGCAGTGCTGGGGGACAGGGGGTTACAGATACGCAGTATTTT
>TRBV3-1|few|TRBJ2-7|NA
CASSQYYGSAYSYEQYF
TGTGCCAGCAGCCAGTACTACGGGTCCGCCTACTCCTACGAGCAGTACTTC
>TRBV20-1|few|TRBJ2-7|TRBD1
CSAPRTGSTYEQYF
TGCAGTGCACCGAGGACAGGGTCGACCTACGAGCAGTACTTC
>TRBV6-5|NA|TRBJ2-5|NA
CASSYGWRSETQYF
TGTGCCAGCAGTTACGGGTGGCGCTCAGAGACCCAGTACTTC
>TRBV29-1|NA|TRBJ1-1|NA
CSVEMNTEAFF
TGCAGCGTTGAAATGAACACTGAAGCTTTCTTT
>TRBV2|many|TRBJ2-5|NA
CASRRVADQETQYF
TGTGCCAGCAGGAGGGTAGCGGACCAAGAGACCCAGTACTTC
>TRBV5-5|many|TRBJ2-1|TRBD1
CASSRDRGLGNEQFF
TGTGCCAGCAGCCGGGACAGAGGTTTAGGAAATGAGCAGTTCTTC
>TRBV5-1|many|TRBJ2-5|TRBD2
CASSLAGLGETQYF
TGCGCCAGCAGCTTGGCCGGACTAGGAGAGACCCAGTACTTC
>TRBV20-1|many|TRBJ2-1|NA
CSARDERVRSSSYNEQFF
TGCAGTGCTAGAGATGAAAGGGTCCGTTCGAGCTCCTACAATGAGCAGTTCTTC
>TRBV15|few|TRBJ1-5|NA
CATSGQVVDQPQHF
TGTGCCACCAGCGGTCAGGTCGTCGATCAGCCCCAGCATTTT
>TRBV25-1|NA|TRBJ2-1|NA
CASSEVGSNEQFF
TGTGCCAGCAGTGAAGTGGGTAGCAATGAGCAGTTCTTC
>TRBV5-5|many|TRBJ2-7|NA
CASSPLPTGINEQYF
TGTGCCAGCAGCCCATTACCCACAGGGATCAACGAGCAGTACTTC
>TRBV20-1|NA|TRBJ2-7|NA
CSARVPSTYEQYF
TGCAGTGCTAGAGTCCCTAGTACCTACGAGCAGTACTTC
>TRBV28|few|TRBJ1-2|TRBD1
CASSFSGQGDGYTF
TGTGCCAGCAGTTTCTCGGGACAGGGGGATGGCTACACCTTC
>TRBV3-1|NA|TRBJ1-1|NA
CASKLAGQPRAFF
TGTGCCAGCAAACTCGCCGGGCAGCCTAGAGCTTTCTTT
>TRBV5-1|many|TRBJ2-2|TRBD2
CASSQGLARTGELFF
TGCGCCAGTTCCCAGGGACTAGCGAGGACCGGGGAGCTGTTTTTT
>TRBV11-2|many|TRBJ1-5|NA
CASSQNGNYQPQHF
TGTGCCAGCAGCCAAAACGGGAACTATCAGCCCCAGCATTTT
>TRBV12-3/TRBV12-4|many|TRBJ2-5|TRBD1
CASSFGTARETQYF
TGTGCCAGCAGTTTTGGGACAGCGAGGGAGACCCAGTACTTC
>TRBV20-1|NA|TRBJ2-7|TRBD2
CSARGLAGGLTEQYF
TGCAGTGCTAGGGGACTAGCGGGAGGCCTGACCGAGCAGTACTTC
>TRBV5-1|NA|TRBJ2-7|TRBD1
CASSKQPGQSSYEQYF
TGCGCCAGCAGCAAACAACCGGGACAGAGTTCCTACGAGCAGTACTTC
>TRBV20-1|NA|TRBJ2-7|TRBD1
CCASRRGTGVIHEQYF
TGCTGTGCTAGCCGAAGGGGGACAGGGGTCATCCACGAGCAGTACTTC
>TRBV7-2|many|TRBJ2-1|TRBD2
CASSWLAGPYNEQFF
TGTGCCAGCAGCTGGCTAGCGGGCCCTTACAATGAGCAGTTCTTC
>TRBV14|few|TRBJ2-7|NA
CASSQGGAYEQYF
TGTGCCAGCAGCCAAGGAGGGGCCTACGAGCAGTACTTC
>TRBV29-1|many|TRBJ2-2|TRBD1
CSVDQQGSGELFF
TGCAGCGTTGATCAACAGGGGTCCGGGGAGCTGTTTTTT
>TRBV5-1|few|TRBJ2-7|NA
CASSRSSSEYEQYF
TGCGCCAGCAGCCGAAGTTCTTCTGAATACGAGCAGTACTTC
>TRBV20-1|NA|TRBJ2-3|TRBD2
CSSPLGLVTDTQYF
TGCAGTTCCCCCTTGGGACTAGTGACAGATACGCAGTATTTT
>TRBV12-3/TRBV12-4|few|TRBJ1-1|TRBD1
CASWEGANAEAFF
TGTGCCAGCTGGGAGGGGGCAAACGCTGAAGCTTTCTTT
>TRBV20-1|once|TRBJ2-3|TRBD2
CSARDPLAGDTDTQYF
TGCAGTGCTAGGGACCCACTAGCGGGAGACACAGATACGCAGTATTTT
>TRBV6-1|many|TRBJ1-6|TRBD1
CASRGTGVNSPLHF
TGTGCCAGCCGAGGGACAGGGGTTAATTCACCCCTCCACTTT
>TRBV7-9|few|TRBJ1-6|NA
CASSLVGGISPLHF
TGTGCCAGCAGCTTAGTGGGAGGGATTTCACCCCTCCACTTT
>TRBV20-1|many|TRBJ1-2|TRBD1
CSAKLKGTANGYTF
TGCAGTGCTAAGCTAAAAGGGACAGCTAATGGCTACACCTTC
>TRBV9|many|TRBJ2-2|TRBD2
CASSVVAGARTGELFF
TGTGCCAGCAGCGTAGTAGCGGGGGCCAGAACCGGGGAGCTGTTTTTT